Reported below is one T cell receptor beta chain. No antigen is known for it. PCR was performed using 60 Vbeta and 13 Jbeta primers. The method was immunoSEQ multiplex PCR; TCRdb's version includes in-frame clones alone and lacks a portion of them. The data hold about 160,000 clones, with 84% observed a single time. The sample belongs to a study of cytomegalovirus exposure and HLA in healthy donors. Study-wide findings and caveats: TCR beta V segments were, for the most part, productive about 87% or about 30% of the time in an earlier analysis.

The sample comprised PBMCs. The clonotype comes from a man aged 45 to 65 in good health and CMV-seropositive.

CDR3: CASSEARVTAYEQYF. The CDR3, as DNA: TGTGCCAGCAGTGAGGCTAGAGTGACAGCTTACGAGCAGTACTTC. The gene calls are TRBV2 and TRBJ2-7; perhaps TRBD1 as D (5 bases). The V end was cut by 3 bases, the J end by 4 bases, with 16 bases between. The germline CDR1 and CDR2 sequences are SNHLY and FYNNEI. The CDR3 length is 15 residues.